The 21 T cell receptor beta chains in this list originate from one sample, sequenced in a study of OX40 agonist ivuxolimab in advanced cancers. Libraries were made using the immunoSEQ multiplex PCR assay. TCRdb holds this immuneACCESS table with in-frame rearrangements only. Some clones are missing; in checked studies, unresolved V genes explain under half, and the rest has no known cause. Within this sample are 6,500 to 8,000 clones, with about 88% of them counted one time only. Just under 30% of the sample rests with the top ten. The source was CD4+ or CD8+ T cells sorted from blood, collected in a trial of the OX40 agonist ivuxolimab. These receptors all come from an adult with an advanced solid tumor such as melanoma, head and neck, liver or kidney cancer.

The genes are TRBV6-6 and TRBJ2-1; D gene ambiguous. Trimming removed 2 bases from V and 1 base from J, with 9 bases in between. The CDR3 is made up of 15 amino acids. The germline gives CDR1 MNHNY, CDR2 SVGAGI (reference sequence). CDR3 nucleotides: TGTGCCAGCAGTTACCTTGGCACTTCCTACAATGAGCAGTTCTTC. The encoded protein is CASSYLGTSYNEQFF.

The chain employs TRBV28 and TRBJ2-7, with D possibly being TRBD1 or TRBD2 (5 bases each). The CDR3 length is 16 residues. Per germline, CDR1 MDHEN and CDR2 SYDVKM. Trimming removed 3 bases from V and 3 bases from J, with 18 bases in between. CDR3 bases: TGTGCCAGCAGTTTCTCCGCCAGGGACGGAGGCTACGAGCAGTACTTC. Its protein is CASSFSARDGGYEQYF.

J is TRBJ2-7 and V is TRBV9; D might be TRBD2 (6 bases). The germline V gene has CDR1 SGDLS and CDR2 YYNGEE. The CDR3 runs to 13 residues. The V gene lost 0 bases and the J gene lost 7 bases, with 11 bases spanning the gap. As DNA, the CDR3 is TGTGCCAGCAGCGTAGGAGGGACTGAAGAGCAGTACTTC. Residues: CASSVGGTEEQYF.

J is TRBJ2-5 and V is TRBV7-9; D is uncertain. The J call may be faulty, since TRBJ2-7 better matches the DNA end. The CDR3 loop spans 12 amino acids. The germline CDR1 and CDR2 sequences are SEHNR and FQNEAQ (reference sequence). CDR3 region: CASSPSSYEQYF. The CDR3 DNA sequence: TGTGCCAGCAGCCCCTCCTCCTACGAGCAGTACTTC.

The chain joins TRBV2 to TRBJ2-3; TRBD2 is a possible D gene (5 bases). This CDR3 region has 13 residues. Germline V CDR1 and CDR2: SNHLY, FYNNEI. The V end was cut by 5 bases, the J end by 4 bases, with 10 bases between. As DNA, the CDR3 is TGTGCCAGCAGTTGGGTGGGAGCAGATACGCAGTATTTT. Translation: CASSWVGADTQYF.

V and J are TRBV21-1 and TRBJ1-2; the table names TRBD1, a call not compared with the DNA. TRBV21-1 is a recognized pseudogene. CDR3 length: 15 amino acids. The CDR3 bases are TGTGCCAGCTCAAACGGACAGGGGCTGAACTATGGCTACACCTTC. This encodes CASSNGQGLNYGYTF.

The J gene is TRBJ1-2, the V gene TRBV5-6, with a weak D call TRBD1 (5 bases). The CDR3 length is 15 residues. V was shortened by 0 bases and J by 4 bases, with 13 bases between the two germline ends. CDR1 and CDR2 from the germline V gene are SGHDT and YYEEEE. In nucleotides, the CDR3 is TGTGCCAGCAGCTTGGGGGACGGCAGAATCTATGGCTACACCTTC. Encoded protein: CASSLGDGRIYGYTF.

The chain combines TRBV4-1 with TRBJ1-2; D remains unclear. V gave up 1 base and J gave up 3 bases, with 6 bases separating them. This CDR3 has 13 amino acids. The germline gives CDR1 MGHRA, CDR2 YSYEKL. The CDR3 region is CASSQVADYGYTF. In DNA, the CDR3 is TGCGCCAGCAGCCAAGTGGCGGACTATGGCTACACCTTC.

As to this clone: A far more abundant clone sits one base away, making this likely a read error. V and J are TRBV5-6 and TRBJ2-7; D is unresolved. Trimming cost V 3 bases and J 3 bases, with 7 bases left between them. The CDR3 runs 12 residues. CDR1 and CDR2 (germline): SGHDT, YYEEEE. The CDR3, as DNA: TGTGCCAGCAGCTCGGGTGGCTACGAGCAGTACTTC. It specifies CASSSGGYEQYF.

CDR3 in amino acids: CASGFGRNTGELFF. The DNA for the CDR3 is TGTGCTAGTGGTTTCGGACGGAACACCGGGGAGCTGTTTTTT. The chain recombines TRBV12-5 with TRBJ2-2; D call uncertain. Trimming took off 3 bases at V and 1 base at J, with 6 bases between the two ends. CDR3 length: 14 amino acids. In germline, CDR1 is LGHNT, CDR2 FRNRAP.

The CDR3 DNA reads as TGTGCCACCAGCAGATTCCGCCGTTCGGGAAAGTACTACTTC. As protein: CATSRFRRSGKYYF. The rearrangement uses TRBV15 and TRBJ2-7; the D gene is possibly TRBD2 (5 bases). The CDR3 is 14 amino acids. The germline gives CDR1 LNHNV, CDR2 YYDKDF (reference sequence). V lost 2 bases, J lost 13 bases, and 21 bases lay in between.

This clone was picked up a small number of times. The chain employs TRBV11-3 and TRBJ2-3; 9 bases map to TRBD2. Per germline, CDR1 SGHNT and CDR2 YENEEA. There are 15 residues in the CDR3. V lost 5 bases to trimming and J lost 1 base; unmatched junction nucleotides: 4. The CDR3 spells CASSRAGGGTDTQYF. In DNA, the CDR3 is TGTGCCAGCAGCAGAGCGGGAGGAGGCACAGATACGCAGTATTTT.

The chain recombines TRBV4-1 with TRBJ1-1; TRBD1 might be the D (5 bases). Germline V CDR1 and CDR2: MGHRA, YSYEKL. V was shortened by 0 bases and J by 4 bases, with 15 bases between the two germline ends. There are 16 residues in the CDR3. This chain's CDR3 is CASSQDLYRIGTEAFF. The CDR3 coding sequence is TGCGCCAGCAGCCAAGATCTATACAGGATCGGCACTGAAGCTTTCTTT.

This chain's CDR3 is CASSYGTSGRDEQYF. For the CDR3, the DNA is TGTGCCAGCAGTTACGGAACTAGCGGGAGGGACGAGCAGTACTTC. The chain uses TRBV6-5 and TRBJ2-7, with 13 bases lining up with TRBD2. V dropped 2 bases and J dropped 5; count of bases not matched to a gene: 3. CDR1 MNHEY and CDR2 SVGAGI come from the germline V gene. The CDR3 loop spans 15 amino acids.

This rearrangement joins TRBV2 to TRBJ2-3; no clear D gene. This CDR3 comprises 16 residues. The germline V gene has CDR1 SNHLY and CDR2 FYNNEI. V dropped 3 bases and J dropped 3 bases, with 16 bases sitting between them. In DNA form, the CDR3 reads TGTGCCAGCAGTGAGGAGTTAGAGTTAAGGACAGATACGCAGTATTTT. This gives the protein CASSEELELRTDTQYF.

The CDR3 loop reads CASSLYRDSSYEQYF. Here the CDR3 DNA reads TGTGCCAGCAGCTTATATCGAGACAGCTCCTACGAGCAGTACTTC. The V and J genes are TRBV7-9 and TRBJ2-7; D might be TRBD1 (5 bases). Germline CDR1 reads SEHNR; CDR2 reads FQNEAQ (reference sequence). V lost 2 bases and J 0 bases, leaving 11 bases between the germline ends. This CDR3 is built from 15 residues.

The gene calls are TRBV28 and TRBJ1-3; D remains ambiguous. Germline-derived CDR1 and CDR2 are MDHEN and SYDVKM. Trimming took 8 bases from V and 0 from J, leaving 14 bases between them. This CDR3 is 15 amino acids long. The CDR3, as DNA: TGTGCCAGCGCCCTGGACGGCACCTCTGGAAACACCATATATTTT. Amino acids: CASALDGTSGNTIYF. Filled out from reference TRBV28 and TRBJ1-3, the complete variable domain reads DVKVTQSSRYLVKRTGEKVFLECVQDMDHENMFWYRQDPGLGLRLIYFSYDVKMKEKGDIPEGYSVSREKKERFSLILESASTNQTSMYLCASALDGTSGNTIYFGEGSWLTVV.

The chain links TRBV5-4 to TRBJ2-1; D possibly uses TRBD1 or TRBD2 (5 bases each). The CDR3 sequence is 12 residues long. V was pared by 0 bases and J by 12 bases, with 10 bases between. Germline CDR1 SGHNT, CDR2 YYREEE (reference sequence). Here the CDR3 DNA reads TGTGCCAGCAGCTTGGATGGGACGACGCAGTTCTTC. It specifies CASSLDGTTQFF.

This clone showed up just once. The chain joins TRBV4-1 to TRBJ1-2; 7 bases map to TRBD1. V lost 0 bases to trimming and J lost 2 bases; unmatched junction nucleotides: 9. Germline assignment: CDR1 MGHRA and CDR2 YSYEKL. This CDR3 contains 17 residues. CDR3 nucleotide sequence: TGCGCCAGCAGCCAAGATATTGCTGCAGGGGGGAACTATGGCTACACCTTC. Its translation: CASSQDIAAGGNYGYTF.

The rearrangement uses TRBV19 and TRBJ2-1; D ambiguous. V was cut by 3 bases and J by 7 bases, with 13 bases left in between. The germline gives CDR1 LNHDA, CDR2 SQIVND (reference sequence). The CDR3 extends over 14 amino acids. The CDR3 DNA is TGTGCCAGTAGTATCTCCTGGCTCGAGAATGAGCAGTTCTTC. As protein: CASSISWLENEQFF.

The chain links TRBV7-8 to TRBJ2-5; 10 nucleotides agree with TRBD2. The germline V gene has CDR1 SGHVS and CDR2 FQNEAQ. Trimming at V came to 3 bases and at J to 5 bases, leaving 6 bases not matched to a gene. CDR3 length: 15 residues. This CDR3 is CASSFSSGSSETQYF. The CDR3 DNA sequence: TGTGCCAGCAGCTTTTCTAGCGGGAGCAGCGAGACCCAGTACTTC.